This T cell receptor (beta chain) was retrieved from a study of technical replicates of blood from several donors. Germline V gene data show CDR1 as SNHLY and CDR2 as FYNNEI. The length of the CDR3 is 16 residues. The table came from immunoSEQ multiplex PCR; TCRdb's copy has only in-frame clones and leaves some out. The sample holds roughly 59,000 clones, approximately 84% seen once. The chain is built from TRBV2 and TRBJ1-1, with D maybe TRBD1 (6 bases). Sequencing input: PBMCs. This TCR derives from a human donor in good health. Some clones in this sample may be carry-over from other donors' samples. The CDR3 sequence is CALIKRSGGRGTEAFF. For the CDR3, the DNA is TGTGCTCTCATTAAGCGTTCGGGGGGCCGTGGCACTGAAGCTTTCTTT.